This TCR beta chain was sequenced during a study of blood T cell repertoires in COVID-19. Study overall: Spain, Italy and the United States supplied samples that represented acute and convalescent COVID-19. T cells, B-cell-depleted T cells, or PBMCs provided the cDNA or gDNA that served as material.

This CDR3 spans 15 amino acids. V was clipped by 2 bases and J by 7 bases; unmatched bases: 9. In germline, CDR1 is SGHDT, CDR2 YYEEEE. Profiled with immunoSEQ multiplex PCR; TCRdb holds only in-frame clones, not every one. The repertoire holds under 55,000 clones, with about nine tenths as singletons. The origin of this receptor is a human donor in a cohort sampled during active COVID-19. The V and J genes are TRBV5-6 and TRBJ2-1; 7 bases agree with TRBD2. The sample taken for sequencing was peripheral blood. CDR3 bases: TGTGCCAGCAGCTTTCGGTCCGCGGGAGTGAATGAGCAGTTCTTC. It yields the protein CASSFRSAGVNEQFF.